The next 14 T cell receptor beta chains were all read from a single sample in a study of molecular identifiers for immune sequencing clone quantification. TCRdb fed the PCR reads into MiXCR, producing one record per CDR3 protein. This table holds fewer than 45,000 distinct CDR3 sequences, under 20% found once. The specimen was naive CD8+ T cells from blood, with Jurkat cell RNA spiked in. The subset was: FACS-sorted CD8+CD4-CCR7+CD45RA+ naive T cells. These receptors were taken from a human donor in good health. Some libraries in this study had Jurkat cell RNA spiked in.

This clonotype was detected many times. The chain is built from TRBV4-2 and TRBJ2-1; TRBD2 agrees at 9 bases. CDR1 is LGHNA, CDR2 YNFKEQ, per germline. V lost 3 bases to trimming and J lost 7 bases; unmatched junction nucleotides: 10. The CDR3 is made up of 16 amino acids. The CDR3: CASSHISGSWVNEQFF. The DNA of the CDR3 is TGTGCCAGCAGCCATATTAGCGGGAGTTGGGTGAATGAGCAGTTCTTC.

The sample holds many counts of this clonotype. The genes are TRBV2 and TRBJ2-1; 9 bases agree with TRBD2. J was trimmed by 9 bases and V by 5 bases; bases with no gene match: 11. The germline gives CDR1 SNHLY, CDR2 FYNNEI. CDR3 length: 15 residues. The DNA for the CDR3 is TGTGCCAGCAGTTCCCCCGGGACTAGCTCCGGTGAGCAGTTCTTC. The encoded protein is CASSSPGTSSGEQFF.

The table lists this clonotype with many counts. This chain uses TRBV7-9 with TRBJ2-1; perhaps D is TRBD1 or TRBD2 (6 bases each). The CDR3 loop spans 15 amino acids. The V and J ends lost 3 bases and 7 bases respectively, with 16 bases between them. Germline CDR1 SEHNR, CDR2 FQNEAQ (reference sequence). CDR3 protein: CASSLVGGPPNEQFF. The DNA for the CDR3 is TGTGCCAGCAGCTTGGTCGGGGGCCCTCCGAATGAGCAGTTCTTC.

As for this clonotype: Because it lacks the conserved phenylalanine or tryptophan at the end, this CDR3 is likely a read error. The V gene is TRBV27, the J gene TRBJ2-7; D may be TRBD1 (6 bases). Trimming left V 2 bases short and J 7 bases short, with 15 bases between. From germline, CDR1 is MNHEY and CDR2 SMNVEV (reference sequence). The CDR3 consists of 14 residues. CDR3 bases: TGTGCCAGCAGTTTAGGGGGTGGGGGCGGGGAGCAGTACCTC. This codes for CASSLGGGGGEQYL.

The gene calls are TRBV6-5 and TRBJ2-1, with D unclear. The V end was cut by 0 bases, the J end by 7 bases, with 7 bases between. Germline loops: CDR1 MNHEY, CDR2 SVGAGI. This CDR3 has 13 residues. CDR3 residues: CASSYSPSNEQFF. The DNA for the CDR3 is TGTGCCAGCAGTTACTCGCCTAGTAATGAGCAGTTCTTC.

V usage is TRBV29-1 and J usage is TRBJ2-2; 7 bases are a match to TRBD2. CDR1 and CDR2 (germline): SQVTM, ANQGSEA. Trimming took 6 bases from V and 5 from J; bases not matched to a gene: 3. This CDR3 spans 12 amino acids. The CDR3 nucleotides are TGCAGCGTGGTTAGCGGGACCGGGGAGCTGTTTTTT. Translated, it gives CSVVSGTGELFF.

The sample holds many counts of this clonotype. CDR3 bases: TGCGCCAGCAGCCACGGCGTGGGCGTGAACACTGAAGCTTTCTTT. Translated: CASSHGVGVNTEAFF. The V call is TRBV4-1, the J call TRBJ1-1, with D hard to call. CDR3 length equals 15 residues. Germline V lookup: CDR1 MGHRA, CDR2 YSYEKL. The V end was cut by 3 bases, the J end by 0 bases, with 11 bases between.

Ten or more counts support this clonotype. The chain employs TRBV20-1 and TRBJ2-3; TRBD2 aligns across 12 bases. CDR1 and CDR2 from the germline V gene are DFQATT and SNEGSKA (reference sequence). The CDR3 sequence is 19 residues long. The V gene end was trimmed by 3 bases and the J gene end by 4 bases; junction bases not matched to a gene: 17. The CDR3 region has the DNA TGCAGTGCTAGTCAGCTAGCGGGGGGGCTTCGATTTTATCCAGATACGCAGTATTTT. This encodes CSASQLAGGLRFYPDTQYF.

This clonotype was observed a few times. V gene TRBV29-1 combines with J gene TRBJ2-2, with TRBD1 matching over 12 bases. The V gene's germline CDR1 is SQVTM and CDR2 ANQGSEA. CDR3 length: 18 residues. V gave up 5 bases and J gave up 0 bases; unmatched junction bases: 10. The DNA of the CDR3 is TGCAGCGTTTGGGGGCCGGGACAGGGGGCGCCGAACACCGGGGAGCTGTTTTTT. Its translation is CSVWGPGQGAPNTGELFF.

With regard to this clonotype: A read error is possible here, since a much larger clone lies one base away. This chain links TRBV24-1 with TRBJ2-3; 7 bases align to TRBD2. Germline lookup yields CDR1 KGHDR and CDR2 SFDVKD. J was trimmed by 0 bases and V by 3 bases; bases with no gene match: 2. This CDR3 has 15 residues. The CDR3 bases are TGTGCCACCAGTGATCCTAGCGGTAGCACAGATACGCAGTATTTT. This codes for CATSDPSGSTDTQYF.

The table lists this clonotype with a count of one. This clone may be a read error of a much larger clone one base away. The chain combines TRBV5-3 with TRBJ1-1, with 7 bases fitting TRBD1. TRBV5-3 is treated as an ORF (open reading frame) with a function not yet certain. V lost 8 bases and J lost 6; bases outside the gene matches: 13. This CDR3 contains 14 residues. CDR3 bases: TGTGCCAGCGGCTTGGGGGCAGGGGGACCTGAAGCTTTCTTT. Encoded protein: CASGLGAGGPEAFF.

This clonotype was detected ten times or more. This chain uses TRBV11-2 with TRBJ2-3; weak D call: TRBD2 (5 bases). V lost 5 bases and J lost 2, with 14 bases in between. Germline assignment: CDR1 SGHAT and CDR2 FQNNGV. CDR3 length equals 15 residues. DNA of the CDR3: TGTGCCAGCAGCCCGGAGGTGTGGGACACAGATACGCAGTATTTT. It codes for CASSPEVWDTDTQYF.

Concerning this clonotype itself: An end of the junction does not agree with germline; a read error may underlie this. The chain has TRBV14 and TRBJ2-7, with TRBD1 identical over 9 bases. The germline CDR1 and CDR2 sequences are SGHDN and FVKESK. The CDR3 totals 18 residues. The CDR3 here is CASSQELFGQGYNYGQYF. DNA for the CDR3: TGTGCCAGCAGCCAAGAGCTCTTCGGACAGGGGTACAATTACGGGCAGTACTTC.

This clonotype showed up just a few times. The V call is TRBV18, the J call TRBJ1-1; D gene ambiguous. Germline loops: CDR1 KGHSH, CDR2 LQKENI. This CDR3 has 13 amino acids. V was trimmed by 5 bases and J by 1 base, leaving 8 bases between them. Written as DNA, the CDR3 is TGTGCCAGCTCAAACACAAAGAACACTGAAGCTTTCTTT. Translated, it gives CASSNTKNTEAFF.